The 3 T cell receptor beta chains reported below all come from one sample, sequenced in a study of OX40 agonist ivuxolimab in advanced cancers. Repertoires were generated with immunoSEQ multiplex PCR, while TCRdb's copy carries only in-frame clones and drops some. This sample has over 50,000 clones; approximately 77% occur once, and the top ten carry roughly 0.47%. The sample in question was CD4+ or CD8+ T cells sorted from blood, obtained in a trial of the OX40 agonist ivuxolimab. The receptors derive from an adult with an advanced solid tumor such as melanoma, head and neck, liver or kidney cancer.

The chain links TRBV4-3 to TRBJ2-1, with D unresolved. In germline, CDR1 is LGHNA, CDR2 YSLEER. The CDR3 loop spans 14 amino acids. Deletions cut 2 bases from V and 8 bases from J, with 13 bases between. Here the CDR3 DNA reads TGCGCCAGCAGCCAAATGCACGTAATCGATGAGCAGTTCTTC. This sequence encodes CASSQMHVIDEQFF.

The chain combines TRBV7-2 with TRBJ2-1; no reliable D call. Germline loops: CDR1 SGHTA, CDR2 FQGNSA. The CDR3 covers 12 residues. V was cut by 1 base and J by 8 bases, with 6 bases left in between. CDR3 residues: CASSLVEDEQFF. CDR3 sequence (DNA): TGTGCCAGCAGCTTAGTTGAGGATGAGCAGTTCTTC.

The CDR3 is CARARSYTGELFF. DNA of the CDR3: TGTGCCAGAGCCAGATCGTACACCGGGGAGCTGTTTTTT. The V gene is TRBV6-6, the J gene TRBJ2-2; no firm D call. V lost 9 bases to trimming and J lost 3 bases, with 11 bases between them. CDR1 MNHNY and CDR2 SVGAGI come from the germline V gene (reference sequence). The CDR3 extends over 13 amino acids.